The next 20 T cell receptor beta chains were all read from a single sample in a study of T cells in Graves' hyperthyroidism and ophthalmopathy. From RNA transcripts, TCR beta CDR3 regions were amplified. Primed by the HTBI set, a first-round RT-PCR was run on the TCR CDR3. From the multiplex PCR reads, TCRdb called clonotypes with MiXCR, one entry per CDR3 protein. The data show hundreds of thousands of distinct CDR3 sequences, 15% to 19% seen once. Source material: blood. These receptor sequences come from a woman under 30 with Graves' hyperthyroidism.

The sample holds many counts of this clonotype. V and J are TRBV30 and TRBJ1-4; possible D gene TRBD1, 5 bases. The germline V gene has CDR1 GTSNPN and CDR2 SVGIG (reference sequence). The germline V and J ends were trimmed by 0 bases and 8 bases, with 13 bases remaining between them. The CDR3 is 14 amino acids. DNA for the CDR3: TGTGCCTGGAGTGTGGGGGTTTCACAGGAAAAACTGTTTTTT. Protein sequence: CAWSVGVSQEKLFF.

The chain carries TRBV11-2 and TRBJ2-1; perhaps TRBD2 as D (6 bases). The CDR3 is 15 residues long. CDR1 is SGHAT and CDR2 is FQNNGV in the germline V gene. The V and J ends lost 6 bases and 8 bases respectively, with 20 bases between them. CDR3: CASSARETDGYEQFF. The DNA of the CDR3 is TGTGCCAGCAGTGCACGGGAGACGGATGGCTATGAGCAGTTCTTC.

This clonotype was recorded at least ten times. J is TRBJ2-5 and V is TRBV20-1, with TRBD2 matching 15 bases. CDR3 length: 15 residues. With 4 bases clipped from V and 7 bases from J, the junction kept 7 bases outside the gene matches. Germline CDR1 is DFQATT and CDR2 is SNEGSKA (reference sequence). The CDR3, as DNA: TGCAGTGCTATAAGGACTAGCGGGGGGGCCGGGACCCAGTACTTC. Translated: CSAIRTSGGAGTQYF.

In its sample, this clonotype was seen many times. The chain joins TRBV28 to TRBJ1-2, with 10 bases matching TRBD1. V shed 6 bases, J shed 8 bases, and the junction held 6 bases outside the gene matches. The length of the CDR3 is 13 residues. CDR1 is MDHEN, CDR2 SYDVKM, per germline. Here the CDR3 DNA reads TGTGCCAGCAGGGAGACAGGGGGCGGCGGCTACACCTTC. Amino acids: CASRETGGGGYTF.

Concerning this clonotype: This may stem from a read error, because a much larger clone lies one nucleotide away. V is TRBV6-5 and J is TRBJ2-1; TRBD2 matches 14 bases. J gave up 9 bases and V 4 bases, and 5 bases lay outside the gene matches. There are 15 residues in the CDR3. The germline V gene encodes CDR1 MNHEY and CDR2 SVGAGI. This chain's CDR3 is CASSSGTSGSTEQFF. The CDR3 nucleotides read TGTGCCAGCAGTTCCGGGACTAGCGGGAGTACTGAGCAGTTCTTC.

This clonotype was observed many times. The rearrangement links TRBV7-9 to TRBJ2-1; 11 nucleotides match TRBD2. Trimming removed 5 bases from V and 0 bases from J; junction bases left unmatched: 3. Germline CDR1 reads SEHNR; CDR2 reads FQNEAQ (reference sequence). This CDR3 is 16 amino acids long. The CDR3 bases are TGTGCCAGCAGCCCCACTAGCGGGAGCTCCTACAATGAGCAGTTCTTC. It codes for CASSPTSGSSYNEQFF.

J is TRBJ2-1 and V is TRBV20-1; D ambiguous. The germline V gene encodes CDR1 DFQATT and CDR2 SNEGSKA (reference sequence). The CDR3 spans 11 residues. V was shortened by 6 bases and J by 6 bases, with 9 bases between the two germline ends. CDR3 sequence (DNA): TGCAGTGCCTCCCTCCGCAATGAGCAGTTCTTC. Translation gives CSASLRNEQFF.

Ten or more counts support this clonotype. The chain links TRBV2 to TRBJ2-1; 7 nucleotides match TRBD1. The V gene end was trimmed by 4 bases and the J gene end by 5 bases; junction bases not matched to a gene: 5. The CDR3 covers 14 residues. In germline, CDR1 is SNHLY, CDR2 FYNNEI. The CDR3 DNA reads as TGTGCCAGCAGTGTAGACAGGGTCAACAATGAGCAGTTCTTC. It codes for CASSVDRVNNEQFF. Filled out from reference TRBV2 and TRBJ2-1, the complete variable domain reads EPEVTQTPSHQVTQMGQEVILRCVPISNHLYFYWYRQILGQKVEFLVSFYNNEISEKSEIFDDQFSVERPDGSNFTLKIRSTKLEDSAMYFCASSVDRVNNEQFFGPGTRLTVL.

This clonotype was counted at least ten times. The rearrangement joins TRBV18 to TRBJ1-5; tentative D call: TRBD1 (5 bases). Trimming left V 1 base short and J 5 bases short, with 9 bases between. This CDR3 comprises 14 residues. Per germline, CDR1 KGHSH and CDR2 LQKENI. DNA of the CDR3: TGTGCCAGCTCACCACAGGGGAGCTATCAGCCCCAGCATTTT. Amino acids: CASSPQGSYQPQHF.

This sequence joins TRBV5-1 and TRBJ2-5; D may match TRBD1 or TRBD2 (5 bases each). V lost 1 base and J lost 3, with 10 bases in between. CDR3 size: 14 residues. Germline CDR1 is SGHRS and CDR2 is YFSETQ. CDR3 loop: CASSLWGSKETQYF. The CDR3 DNA reads TGCGCCAGCAGCTTGTGGGGGTCTAAAGAGACCCAGTACTTC.

This clonotype occurred many times. V gene TRBV20-1 combines with J gene TRBJ2-7; TRBD2 matches at 8 bases. The CDR3 consists of 13 residues. Germline CDR1 is DFQATT and CDR2 is SNEGSKA (reference sequence). Losses at the gene ends were 5 bases for V and 3 bases for J; bases not matched to a gene: 6. The CDR3 sequence is CSAVAGSRYEQYF. In nucleotides, the CDR3 is TGCAGTGCTGTAGCGGGGAGCCGCTACGAGCAGTACTTC.

At least ten counts were recorded for this clonotype. The gene calls are TRBV10-3 and TRBJ1-6; D possibly corresponds to TRBD1 (5 bases). The V gene's germline CDR1 is ENHRY and CDR2 SYGVKD. This CDR3 contains 16 residues. V was pared by 2 bases and J by 0 bases, with 8 bases between. In nucleotides, the CDR3 is TGTGCCATCAGTGAGGACAGTAGCTCCTATAATTCACCCCTCCACTTT. Protein: CAISEDSSSYNSPLHF.

At least ten counts were recorded for this clonotype. This chain uses TRBV20-1 with TRBJ2-1, with D perhaps TRBD1 or TRBD2 (6 bases each). Trimming stripped 6 bases from V and 8 bases from J, with 14 bases between. This CDR3 has 12 amino acids. The germline V gene has CDR1 DFQATT and CDR2 SNEGSKA (reference sequence). The CDR3 nucleotides read TGCAGTGCCCCATGGGGGGCCCATGAGCAGTTCTTC. Protein product: CSAPWGAHEQFF.

This clonotype was counted many times. J is TRBJ2-1 and V is TRBV20-1; the D gene could be TRBD1 or TRBD2 (5 bases each). Germline CDR1 DFQATT, CDR2 SNEGSKA (reference sequence). Trimming took 0 bases from V and 2 from J, leaving 17 bases between them. CDR3 length: 17 amino acids. The CDR3 DNA is TGCAGTGCTAGAGATAGGGAAGGGGAGATACCCTACAATGAGCAGTTCTTC. It is translated as CSARDREGEIPYNEQFF.

Comments on this clonotype: A much more abundant neighbour one base away suggests this may be a read error. The V gene is TRBV6-1, the J gene TRBJ2-5, with 15 bases that match TRBD2. CDR1 is MNHNS and CDR2 is SASEGT in the germline V gene. The CDR3 covers 16 residues. V shed 6 bases, J shed 5 bases, and the junction held 7 bases outside the gene matches. The CDR3: CASSSWTSGRAETQYF. CDR3 bases: TGTGCCAGCAGCTCCTGGACTAGCGGGAGGGCCGAGACCCAGTACTTC.

The chain combines TRBV27 with TRBJ2-1; tentative D call: TRBD2 (6 bases). Looked up from germline, CDR1 is MNHEY and CDR2 is SMNVEV (reference sequence). V gave up 8 bases and J gave up 0 bases, with 8 bases separating them. The CDR3 extends over 13 amino acids. This CDR3 reads CASGRPSYNEQFF. The CDR3 region has the DNA TGTGCCAGCGGGAGGCCCTCCTACAATGAGCAGTTCTTC.

Only a few counts were recorded for this clonotype. This clone may be a read error of a much larger clone one base away. The rearrangement joins TRBV20-1 to TRBJ2-1; D is ambiguous. V gave up 3 bases and J gave up 0 bases, with 15 bases separating them. Germline-derived CDR1 and CDR2 are DFQATT and SNEGSKA (reference sequence). This CDR3 has 16 amino acids. The CDR3 nucleotides read TGCAGTGCTAGTGATGCAGCCCCGAGCTCCTACAATGAGCAGTTCTTC. Residues: CSASDAAPSSYNEQFF.

This clonotype was counted many times. The chain has TRBV2 and TRBJ1-5, with D unclear. The CDR3 has 14 residues. Trimming took off 8 bases at V and 2 bases at J, with 13 bases between the two ends. In germline, CDR1 is SNHLY, CDR2 FYNNEI. CDR3 nucleotides: TGTGCCAGCGGCGGTCCGCTAGGCAATCAGCCCCAGCATTTT. Amino acid sequence: CASGGPLGNQPQHF. The variable domain in full, with the rest retrieved from reference TRBV2 and TRBJ1-5, is EPEVTQTPSHQVTQMGQEVILRCVPISNHLYFYWYRQILGQKVEFLVSFYNNEISEKSEIFDDQFSVERPDGSNFTLKIRSTKLEDSAMYFCASGGPLGNQPQHFGDGTRLSIL.

This clonotype was seen a few times. This chain uses TRBV7-8 with TRBJ1-1; 11 bases match TRBD1. The CDR3 runs 14 residues. CDR1 is SGHVS and CDR2 is FQNEAQ in the germline V gene. V shed 3 bases, J shed 8 bases, and the junction held 5 bases outside the gene matches. Written as DNA, the CDR3 is TGTGCCAGCAGCTTCCGGGACAGGGGGGGAGAAGCTTTCTTT. Its translation is CASSFRDRGGEAFF.

This clonotype was detected many times. This rearrangement joins TRBV28 to TRBJ1-4, with unresolved D. CDR1 MDHEN and CDR2 SYDVKM come from the germline V gene. This CDR3 comprises 16 residues. V was trimmed by 1 base and J by 8 bases, leaving 17 bases between them. The DNA of the CDR3 is TGTGCCAGCAGTTTATCCGGTCCCCAGGTGGGGGAAAAACTGTTTTTT. Amino acid sequence: CASSLSGPQVGEKLFF.